These 19 T cell receptor beta chains share one sample of origin, sequenced in a study of early T cells in non-severe SARS-CoV-2 infection. TCRdb used MiXCR to reprocess the 5' RACE reads, holding one entry per CDR3 protein. The sample consists of 32,000 or so distinct CDR3 sequences, around 6.3% of them appearing once. The sample consisted of whole blood. The source is an adult who was a healthcare worker with PCR-confirmed SARS-CoV-2 infection or an uninfected control (not recorded which).

This clonotype has more than one count but fewer than ten. The chain combines TRBV27 with TRBJ2-7; 10 bases agree with TRBD2. The ends lost 9 bases at V and 4 bases at J; junction bases unmatched: 9. This CDR3 has 14 residues. CDR1 and CDR2 (germline): MNHEY, SMNVEV (reference sequence). The DNA for the CDR3 is TGTGCCAGTAAAAAGCGGGAGGGCCGGTACGAGCAGTACTTC. This codes for CASKKREGRYEQYF.

This clonotype was observed a few times. The chain has TRBV9 and TRBJ2-5; 8 bases match TRBD1. Germline V gene sequence: CDR1 SGDLS, CDR2 YYNGEE. The CDR3 contains 17 residues. V was clipped by 4 bases and J by 4 bases; unmatched bases: 15. The CDR3 DNA sequence: TGTGCCAGCAGCCTACACGGAGACAGGGGATTCGGAGAGACCCAGTACTTC. Translation gives CASSLHGDRGFGETQYF.

This clonotype has at least ten counts. The chain carries TRBV30 and TRBJ2-7; no definite D call. This CDR3 spans 15 amino acids. V was pared by 2 bases and J by 0 bases, with 14 bases between. Germline assignment: CDR1 GTSNPN and CDR2 SVGIG (reference sequence). DNA of the CDR3: TGTGCCTGGAGTACTCACGAGTCGAGCTCCTACGAGCAGTACTTC. This encodes CAWSTHESSSYEQYF. The full variable domain, rest sourced from reference TRBV30 and TRBJ2-7, is SQTIHQWPATLVQPVGSPLSLECTVEGTSNPNLYWYRQAAGRGLQLLFYSVGIGQISSEVPQNLSASRPQDRQFILSSKKLLLSDSGFYLCAWSTHESSSYEQYFGPGTRLTVT.

This clonotype occurred a few times. The chain uses TRBV5-1 and TRBJ2-4; D is perhaps TRBD1 (6 bases). The V end lost 4 bases, the J end lost 5 bases, and 10 bases lay between the germline ends. The CDR3 loop spans 13 amino acids. Germline CDR1 reads SGHRS; CDR2 reads YFSETQ. The CDR3: CASSVDRQNIQYF. The CDR3 bases are TGCGCCAGCAGCGTTGACAGGCAAAACATTCAGTACTTC.

This clonotype was counted only a few times. The genes are TRBV28 and TRBJ2-4; 9 nucleotides align to TRBD2. Trimming removed 6 bases from V and 3 bases from J; junction bases left unmatched: 3. Germline assignment: CDR1 MDHEN and CDR2 SYDVKM. This CDR3 contains 14 residues. CDR3 amino acids: CASSRLADKNIQYF. CDR3 nucleotide sequence: TGTGCCAGCAGCCGACTAGCGGACAAAAACATTCAGTACTTC.

Only a few counts were recorded for this clonotype. J is TRBJ1-4 and V is TRBV27, with 8 nucleotides matching TRBD1. Germline loops: CDR1 MNHEY, CDR2 SMNVEV (reference sequence). The ends lost 5 bases at V and 8 bases at J; junction bases unmatched: 16. CDR3 length: 17 amino acids. Here the CDR3 reads CASSPQDIQDRDEKLFF. Written as DNA, the CDR3 is TGTGCCAGCAGTCCCCAAGATATACAGGACAGGGACGAAAAACTGTTTTTT.

This clonotype was picked up many times. This chain uses TRBV29-1 with TRBJ2-3; D gene uncertain. CDR1 is SQVTM, CDR2 ANQGSEA, per germline. The ends were cut back, 1 base at V and 0 bases at J, with 5 bases in the middle. The CDR3 length is 13 residues. The CDR3 sequence: CSVEGRSTDTQYF. The CDR3 DNA reads as TGCAGCGTTGAAGGACGCAGCACAGATACGCAGTATTTT.

At least ten counts were recorded for this clonotype. The rearrangement joins TRBV5-5 to TRBJ1-2; 7 bases align to TRBD1. Trimming cost V 1 base and J 2 bases; bases outside gene matches: 5. The germline V gene has CDR1 SGHKS and CDR2 YYEKEE (reference sequence). This CDR3 is 15 amino acids long. CDR3 protein: CASSLSETGNYGYTF. Written as DNA, the CDR3 is TGTGCCAGCAGCTTGAGCGAGACAGGGAACTATGGCTACACCTTC.

The chain carries TRBV18 and TRBJ2-5; maybe TRBD1 (5 bases). V was trimmed by 5 bases and J by 3 bases, leaving 16 bases between them. Germline V gene sequence: CDR1 KGHSH, CDR2 LQKENI. This CDR3 contains 15 residues. The CDR3 DNA is TGTGCCAGCTCATACCAAGGGGTGCCCAAAGAGACCCAGTACTTC. Protein: CASSYQGVPKETQYF.

This clonotype was counted a few times. A read error may produce the germline difference seen at one junction end. J is TRBJ1-1 and V is TRBV7-2; no firm D call. Germline V gene lookup returns CDR1 SGHTA and CDR2 FQGNSA. This CDR3 comprises 13 residues. The CDR3 sequence: CVSSVKSGTEAFF. The CDR3 nucleotides read TGTGTCAGCAGCGTCAAGAGCGGCACTGAAGCTTTCTTT.

The chain is built from TRBV19 and TRBJ1-1; weak D call: TRBD1 (5 bases). Germline assignment: CDR1 LNHDA and CDR2 SQIVND (reference sequence). This CDR3 region has 11 residues. V was trimmed by 8 bases and J by 4 bases, leaving 8 bases between them. In DNA, the CDR3 is TGTGCCAGTGGGCAGGGCACTGAAGCTTTCTTT. As protein: CASGQGTEAFF.

This clonotype rates as medium-sized (0.01 to 0.1%). The gene calls are TRBV10-3 and TRBJ2-5; a weak D match, TRBD1 (6 bases). CDR3 length: 14 residues. V dropped 0 bases and J dropped 5 bases, with 10 bases sitting between them. The germline gives CDR1 ENHRY, CDR2 SYGVKD. The DNA for the CDR3 is TGTGCCATCAGTGAGTCCCTACAGGGCGAGACCCAGTACTTC. Protein sequence: CAISESLQGETQYF.

This clonotype has a handful of counts. This chain links TRBV18 with TRBJ2-3; D not resolved. V was clipped by 3 bases and J by 2 bases, with 6 bases between them. The CDR3 loop spans 13 amino acids. Germline loops: CDR1 KGHSH, CDR2 LQKENI. CDR3 sequence: CASSPDATDTQYF. The CDR3, as DNA: TGTGCCAGCTCACCGGACGCCACAGATACGCAGTATTTT.

This clonotype occurred many times. The rearrangement joins TRBV13 to TRBJ1-2; D not certain. The CDR3 length is 16 residues. Germline CDR1 is PRHDT and CDR2 is FYEKMQ (reference sequence). The ends were cut back, 5 bases at V and 3 bases at J, with 19 bases in the middle. The CDR3 spells CASSDPKMGSHYGYTF. For the CDR3, the DNA is TGTGCCAGCAGCGACCCTAAAATGGGGAGTCACTATGGCTACACCTTC.

The genes are TRBV20-1 and TRBJ2-5; D possibly corresponds to TRBD2 (5 bases). V was pared by 2 bases and J by 5 bases, with 15 bases between. Germline CDR1 and CDR2: DFQATT and SNEGSKA (reference sequence). The CDR3 consists of 14 residues. CDR3 in amino acids: CSARFQTIMETQYF. Here the CDR3 DNA reads TGCAGTGCTAGATTCCAGACTATAATGGAGACCCAGTACTTC.

This clonotype was seen repeatedly, ten times or more. The chain has TRBV2 and TRBJ2-5, with unresolved D. The CDR3 consists of 11 residues. The ends were cut back, 8 bases at V and 2 bases at J, with 6 bases in the middle. Germline CDR1 is SNHLY and CDR2 is FYNNEI. The CDR3 protein is CASSEQETQYF. CDR3 nucleotides: TGTGCCAGCTCGGAGCAAGAGACCCAGTACTTC.

At least ten counts were recorded for this clonotype. The J gene is TRBJ1-2, the V gene TRBV11-2; the D is unclear. The V gene's germline CDR1 is SGHAT and CDR2 FQNNGV. The CDR3 sequence is 13 residues long. V lost 5 bases, J lost 4 bases, and 11 bases lay in between. The CDR3: CASSADGIYGYTF. The CDR3 coding sequence is TGTGCCAGCAGCGCGGACGGAATCTATGGCTACACCTTC. The complete variable domain, with remaining parts taken from reference TRBV11-2 and TRBJ1-2, reads EAGVAQSPRYKIIEKRQSVAFWCNPISGHATLYWYQQILGQGPKLLIQFQNNGVVDDSQLPKDRFSAERLKGVDSTLKIQPAKLEDSAVYLCASSADGIYGYTFGSGTRLTVV.

This clonotype showed up just a few times. V usage is TRBV5-5 and J usage is TRBJ2-3; either TRBD1 or TRBD2 may supply D (6 bases each). This CDR3 contains 14 residues. Trimming took off 1 base at V and 6 bases at J, with 12 bases between the two ends. Germline CDR1 is SGHKS and CDR2 is YYEKEE (reference sequence). CDR3 sequence (DNA): TGTGCCAGCAGCTTGCGGAGGGGGGTGGATACGCAGTATTTT. Translating gives CASSLRRGVDTQYF.

In this sample, this clonotype turned up a few times. The chain is built from TRBV5-1 and TRBJ1-2; 7 bases fit TRBD1. V lost 0 bases and J lost 4; bases outside the gene matches: 0. CDR3 length: 13 residues. The germline V gene has CDR1 SGHRS and CDR2 YFSETQ. The CDR3 region has the DNA TGCGCCAGCAGCTTGGCAGGGGGCTATGGCTACACCTTC. Its protein product is CASSLAGGYGYTF.